The entry below gives a single T cell receptor (beta chain) sequence along with its context. These data are taken from a study of control samples from healthy donors and cancer patients. The CDR3 is 14 residues long. Germline assignment: CDR1 SGHRS and CDR2 YFSETQ. Trimming cost V 7 bases and J 0 bases, with 12 bases left between them. Profiled with immunoSEQ multiplex PCR; TCRdb holds only in-frame clones, not every one. The data hold about 75,000 clones, with more than 75% observed a single time. What was sequenced was blood. The rearrangement uses TRBV5-1 and TRBJ2-3, with D perhaps given as TRBD1 or TRBD2 (7 bases each). The receptor comes from a man aged 50 to 59 in good health. The CDR3 loop is CASCQGGSTDTQYF. CDR3 bases: TGCGCCAGCTGCCAGGGGGGGAGCACAGATACGCAGTATTTT.